This paragraph reports one TCR beta chain. The antigen remains unidentified. Germline assignment: CDR1 SNHLY and CDR2 FYNNEI. V gave up 6 bases and J gave up 4 bases; unmatched junction bases: 2. CDR3 length: 13 amino acids. TCRdb's copy holds only in-frame clones and misses some; the assay was immunoSEQ multiplex PCR. This table has about 41,000 clones, 70% to 80% appearing once. This sample is drawn from a study of memory CD4+ T cells and cytomegalovirus serostatus. Study in general: This sample comes from healthy Belgian adults, roughly nine CMV seropositive, about 25 seronegative. Overall study findings and caveats: CMV serostatus prediction reached median AUC approximately 0.95, or 0.91 with US-trained model.

The sort gate was single viable CD3+CD4+CD8-CD45RO+ cells for memory CD4+ T cells. After thawing, CD4+ T cells were positively selected. The receptor comes from an adult in good health and CMV-seronegative. The rearrangement uses TRBV2 and TRBJ1-3; 8 nucleotides align to TRBD1. Sequencing was done on a sample of memory CD4+ T cells from blood. The CDR3 loop reads CASRTGVGNTIYF. Written as DNA, the CDR3 is TGTGCCAGCAGGACAGGGGTCGGAAACACCATATATTTT.